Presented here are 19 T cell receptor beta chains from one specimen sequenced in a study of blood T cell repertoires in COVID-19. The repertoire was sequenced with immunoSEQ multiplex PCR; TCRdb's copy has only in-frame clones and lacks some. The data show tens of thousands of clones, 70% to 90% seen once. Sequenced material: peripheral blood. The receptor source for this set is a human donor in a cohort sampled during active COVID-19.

This chain's CDR3 is CASSSQGMNTEAFF. The CDR3 DNA is TGTGCCAGCAGCTCGCAGGGCATGAACACTGAAGCTTTCTTT. The chain carries TRBV7-9 and TRBJ1-1; tentative D call: TRBD1 (5 bases). Germline V CDR1 and CDR2: SEHNR, FQNEAQ (reference sequence). V was shortened by 4 bases and J by 0 bases, with 9 bases between the two germline ends. The CDR3 contains 14 residues.

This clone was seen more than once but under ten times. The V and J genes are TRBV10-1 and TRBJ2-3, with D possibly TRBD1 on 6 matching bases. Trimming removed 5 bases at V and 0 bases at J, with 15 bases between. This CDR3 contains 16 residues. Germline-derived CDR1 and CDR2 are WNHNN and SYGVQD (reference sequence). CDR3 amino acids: CASSQAQGRSTDTQYF. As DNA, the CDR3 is TGCGCCAGCAGTCAGGCTCAGGGGAGAAGCACAGATACGCAGTATTTT.

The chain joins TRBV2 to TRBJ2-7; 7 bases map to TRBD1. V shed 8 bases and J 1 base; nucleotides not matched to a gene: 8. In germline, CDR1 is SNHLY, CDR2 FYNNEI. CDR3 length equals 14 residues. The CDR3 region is CASQEDRSSYEQYF. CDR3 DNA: TGTGCCAGCCAGGAGGACAGGTCGTCCTACGAGCAGTACTTC.

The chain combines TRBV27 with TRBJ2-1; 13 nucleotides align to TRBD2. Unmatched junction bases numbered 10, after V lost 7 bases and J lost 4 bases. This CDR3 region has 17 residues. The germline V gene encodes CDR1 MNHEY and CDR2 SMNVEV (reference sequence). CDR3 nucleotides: TGTGCCAGCATCCCCAGGACTAGCGGGAGCGGATACAATGAGCAGTTCTTC. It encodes CASIPRTSGSGYNEQFF.

Written as DNA, the CDR3 is TGTGCCAGTACCGCAGGGGTGGGTCAGCCCCAGCATTTT. Protein product: CASTAGVGQPQHF. The chain combines TRBV19 with TRBJ1-5; TRBD1 is a possible D gene (6 bases). V lost 7 bases to trimming and J lost 6 bases, with 13 bases between them. The CDR3 is 13 residues long. CDR1 LNHDA and CDR2 SQIVND come from the germline V gene (reference sequence). Variable domain in full (rest from reference TRBV19 and TRBJ1-5): DGGITQSPKYLFRKEGQNVTLSCEQNLNHDAMYWYRQDPGQGLRLIYYSQIVNDFQKGDIAEGYSVSREKKESFPLTVTSAQKNPTAFYLCASTAGVGQPQHFGDGTRLSIL.

CDR3 DNA: TGTGCCAGCATCACCGGCGGGTCTTATGGCTACACCTTC. Amino acid sequence: CASITGGSYGYTF. The V and J genes are TRBV28 and TRBJ1-2, with unresolved D. This CDR3 is 13 amino acids long. Germline V gene lookup returns CDR1 MDHEN and CDR2 SYDVKM. Between the trimmed V and J ends, which lost 7 bases and 5 bases, there was a span of 14 bases.

This CDR3 is CASSEGLAGNTIYF. For the CDR3, the DNA is TGTGCCAGCAGTGAAGGTCTCGCTGGAAACACCATATATTTT. This chain joins TRBV6-1 and TRBJ1-3; no clear D. The CDR3 runs to 14 residues. The ends were cut back, 1 base at V and 2 bases at J, with 6 bases in the middle. In germline, CDR1 is MNHNS, CDR2 SASEGT.

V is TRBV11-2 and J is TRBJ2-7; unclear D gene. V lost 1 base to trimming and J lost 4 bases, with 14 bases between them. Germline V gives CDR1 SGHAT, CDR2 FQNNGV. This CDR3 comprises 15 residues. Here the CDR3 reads CASSLAGSGFYEQYV. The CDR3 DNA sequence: TGTGCCAGCAGCTTAGCTGGTTCAGGATTTTACGAGCAGTACGTC.

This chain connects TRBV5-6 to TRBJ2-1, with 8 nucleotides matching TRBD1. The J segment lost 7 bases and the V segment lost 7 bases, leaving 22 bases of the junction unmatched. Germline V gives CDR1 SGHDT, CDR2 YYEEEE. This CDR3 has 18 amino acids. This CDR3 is CASSDQVPTDRVVNEQFF. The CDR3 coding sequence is TGTGCCAGCTCCGACCAAGTCCCCACGGACAGGGTAGTAAATGAGCAGTTCTTC.

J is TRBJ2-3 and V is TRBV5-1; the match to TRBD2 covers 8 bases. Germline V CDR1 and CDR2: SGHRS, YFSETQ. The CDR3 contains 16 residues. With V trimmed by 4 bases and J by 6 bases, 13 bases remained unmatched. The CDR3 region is CASSPTGLAGGDTQYF. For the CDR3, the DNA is TGCGCCAGCAGCCCGACCGGGCTAGCGGGTGGGGATACGCAGTATTTT.

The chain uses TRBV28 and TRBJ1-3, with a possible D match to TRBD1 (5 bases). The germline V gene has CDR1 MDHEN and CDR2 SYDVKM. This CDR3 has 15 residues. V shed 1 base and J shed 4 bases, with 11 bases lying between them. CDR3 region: CASSLYSDIGNTIYF. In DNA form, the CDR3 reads TGTGCCAGCAGTTTATATTCGGACATAGGAAACACCATATATTTT. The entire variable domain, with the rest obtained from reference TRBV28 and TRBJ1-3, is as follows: DVKVTQSSRYLVKRTGEKVFLECVQDMDHENMFWYRQDPGLGLRLIYFSYDVKMKEKGDIPEGYSVSREKKERFSLILESASTNQTSMYLCASSLYSDIGNTIYFGEGSWLTVV.

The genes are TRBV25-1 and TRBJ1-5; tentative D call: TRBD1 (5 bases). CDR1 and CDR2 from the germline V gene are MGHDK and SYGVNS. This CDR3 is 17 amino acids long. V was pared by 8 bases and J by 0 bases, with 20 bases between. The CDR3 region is CASVGQYRIDSNQPQHF. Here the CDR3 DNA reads TGTGCCAGCGTCGGGCAATACAGGATTGATAGCAATCAGCCCCAGCATTTT.

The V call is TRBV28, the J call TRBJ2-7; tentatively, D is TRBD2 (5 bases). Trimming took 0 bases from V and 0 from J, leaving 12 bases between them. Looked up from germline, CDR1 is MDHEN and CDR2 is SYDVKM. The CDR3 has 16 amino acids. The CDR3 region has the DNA TGTGCCAGCAGTTTATGGCGGGCAGGCAACTCCTACGAGCAGTACTTC. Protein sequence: CASSLWRAGNSYEQYF.

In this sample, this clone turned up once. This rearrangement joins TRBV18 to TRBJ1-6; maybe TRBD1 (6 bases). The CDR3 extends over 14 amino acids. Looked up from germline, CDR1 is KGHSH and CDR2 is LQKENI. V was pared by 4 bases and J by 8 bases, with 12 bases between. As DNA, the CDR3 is TGTGCCAGCTCACTCCCGACAGGATATTCACCCCTCCACTTT. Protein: CASSLPTGYSPLHF.

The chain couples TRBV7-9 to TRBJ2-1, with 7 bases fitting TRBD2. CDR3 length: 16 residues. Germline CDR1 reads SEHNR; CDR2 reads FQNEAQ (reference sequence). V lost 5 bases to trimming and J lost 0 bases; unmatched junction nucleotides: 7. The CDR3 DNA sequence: TGTGCCAGCAGCCACCTAGGCGGGAGCTCCTACAATGAGCAGTTCTTC. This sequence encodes CASSHLGGSSYNEQFF.

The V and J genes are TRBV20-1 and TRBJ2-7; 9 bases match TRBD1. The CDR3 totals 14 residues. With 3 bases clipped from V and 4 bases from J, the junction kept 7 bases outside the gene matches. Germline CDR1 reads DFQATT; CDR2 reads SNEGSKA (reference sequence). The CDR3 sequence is CSASPQGAGYEQYV. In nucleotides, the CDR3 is TGCAGTGCTAGTCCACAGGGGGCTGGGTACGAGCAGTACGTC.

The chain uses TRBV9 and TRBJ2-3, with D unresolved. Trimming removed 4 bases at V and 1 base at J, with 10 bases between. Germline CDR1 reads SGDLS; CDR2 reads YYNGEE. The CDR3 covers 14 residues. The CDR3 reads CASSHSAGTDTQYF. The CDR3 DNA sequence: TGTGCCAGCAGCCACTCTGCGGGCACAGATACGCAGTATTTT.

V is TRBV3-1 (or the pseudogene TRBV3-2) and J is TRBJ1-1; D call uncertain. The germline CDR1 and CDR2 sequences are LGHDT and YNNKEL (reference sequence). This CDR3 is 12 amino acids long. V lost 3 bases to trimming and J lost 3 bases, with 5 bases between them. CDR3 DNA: TGTGCCAGCAGCCACCTCGACACTGAAGCTTTCTTT. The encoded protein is CASSHLDTEAFF.

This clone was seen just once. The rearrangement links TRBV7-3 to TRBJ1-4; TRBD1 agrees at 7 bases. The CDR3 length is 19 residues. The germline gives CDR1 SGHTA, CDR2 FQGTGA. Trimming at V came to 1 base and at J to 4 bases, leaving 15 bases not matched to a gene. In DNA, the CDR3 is TGTGCCAGCAGCTTAAACCGCCGGGACAGCCTCTTCGGTAATGAAAAACTGTTTTTT. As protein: CASSLNRRDSLFGNEKLFF.